This T cell receptor beta chain was sequenced during a study of shared clonotypes between healthy human individuals. Overall study context: Researchers drew samples from two women and a few men aged 18 to 49. Findings and limits, study-wide: Generation probability values for non-shared clonotypes were lower than those for clonotypes shared by all four donors.

The naive CD8 population came from CD45RO-negative cells selected for CCR7, without terminally differentiated effector memory CD45RA+ cells. With respect to this clone: Its antigen is currently unknown.

Germline lookup yields CDR1 MNHEY and CDR2 SVGAGI. This CDR3 has 15 residues. Sequenced by immunoSEQ multiplex PCR; TCRdb stores in-frame clones only, minus some. This table has about 2 million clones, roughly 95% appearing once. This receptor was identified in a man between 18 and 35 years old in good health. Sequencing was done on a sample of naive CD8+ T cells sorted from blood. The genes are TRBV6-5 and TRBJ2-1; tentative D call: TRBD2 (6 bases). DNA of the CDR3: TGTGCTGTCGGGGATAGCGGAGGATCCTACAATGAGCAGTTCTTC. Translated, it gives CAVGDSGGSYNEQFF.